One and the same sample provided the 18 T cell receptor beta chains below, sequenced in a study of T cells after yellow fever vaccination. TCRdb passed the 5' RACE reads through MiXCR, listing each CDR3 protein once. Of hundreds of thousands of distinct CDR3 sequences in the sample, 15% to 20% were seen once. This specimen consisted of PBMCs, obtained before the yellow fever booster vaccination. These receptors all come from a man younger than 35 who received the YFV17D yellow fever vaccine.

The sample holds a few counts of this clonotype. The chain employs TRBV10-3 and TRBJ2-5, with D perhaps TRBD2 (7 bases). This CDR3 spans 16 amino acids. V lost 5 bases and J lost 4, with 20 bases in between. The germline V gene has CDR1 ENHRY and CDR2 SYGVKD. The CDR3 region has the DNA TGTGCCATCAGTAAGGCTGGGGGGGCCATTACAGAGACCCAGTACTTC. This gives the protein CAISKAGGAITETQYF.

There are a few counts of this clonotype. This chain uses TRBV7-2 with TRBJ1-1; D is perhaps TRBD1 (6 bases). V was shortened by 0 bases and J by 5 bases, with 13 bases between the two germline ends. CDR1 and CDR2 (germline): SGHTA, FQGNSA. This CDR3 has 15 residues. The CDR3 DNA reads TGTGCCAGCAGCTTAGCGGGTCAGGGGAAGACTGAAGCTTTCTTT. Translated, it gives CASSLAGQGKTEAFF.

The rearrangement joins TRBV20-1 to TRBJ1-5; D remains ambiguous. V was trimmed by 7 bases and J by 4 bases, leaving 11 bases between them. The germline V gene encodes CDR1 DFQATT and CDR2 SNEGSKA (reference sequence). This CDR3 is 12 amino acids long. The CDR3 DNA follows: TGCAGTGTGGAGAGGAATAATCAGCCCCAGCATTTT. Translated: CSVERNNQPQHF.

This clonotype was observed a few times. This chain links TRBV28 with TRBJ1-6, with D possibly being TRBD1 (5 bases). Trimming took off 7 bases at V and 8 bases at J, with 15 bases between the two ends. The CDR3 runs to 14 residues. Germline-derived CDR1 and CDR2 are MDHEN and SYDVKM. The CDR3 DNA is TGTGCCAGCATTTCGGCAGGGTTGGATTCACCCCTCCACTTT. Its translation is CASISAGLDSPLHF.

This rearrangement joins TRBV11-2 to TRBJ2-5; D is possibly TRBD1 or TRBD2 (5 bases each). This CDR3 region has 15 residues. Trimming pared 4 bases from V and 1 base from J, leaving 13 bases between. The germline CDR1 and CDR2 sequences are SGHAT and FQNNGV. This chain's CDR3 is CASSSSAGAQETQYF. CDR3 DNA sequence: TGTGCCAGCAGCTCCTCCGCCGGGGCCCAAGAGACCCAGTACTTC. Complete variable domain (other parts from reference TRBV11-2 and TRBJ2-5): EAGVAQSPRYKIIEKRQSVAFWCNPISGHATLYWYQQILGQGPKLLIQFQNNGVVDDSQLPKDRFSAERLKGVDSTLKIQPAKLEDSAVYLCASSSSAGAQETQYFGPGTRLLVL.

This clonotype has a handful of counts. The CDR3 is CASSSTTSGGSTDTQYF. The CDR3 bases are TGTGCCAGCAGCTCTACTACTAGCGGGGGTAGCACAGATACGCAGTATTTT. The V gene is TRBV7-9, the J gene TRBJ2-3; 11 bases agree with TRBD2. This CDR3 is built from 17 residues. Germline V gene data show CDR1 as SEHNR and CDR2 as FQNEAQ (reference sequence). J was trimmed by 0 bases and V by 4 bases; bases with no gene match: 6. The variable domain in full, with the rest retrieved from reference TRBV7-9 and TRBJ2-3, is DTGVSQNPRHKITKRGQNVTFRCDPISEHNRLYWYRQTLGQGPEFLTYFQNEAQLEKSRLLSDRFSAERPKGSFSTLEIQRTEQGDSAMYLCASSSTTSGGSTDTQYFGPGTRLTVL.

The J gene is TRBJ1-2, the V gene TRBV12-3 or TRBV12-4; weak D call: TRBD1 (5 bases). The ends were cut back, 6 bases at V and 8 bases at J, with 13 bases in the middle. The CDR3 runs 12 residues. The chain's CDR3 is CASRRGFYGYTF. CDR3 in DNA: TGTGCCAGCAGGAGGGGTTTCTACGGCTACACCTTC.

Only a few counts were recorded for this clonotype. CDR3 sequence: CASSVEAGLEQFF. Written as DNA, the CDR3 is TGTGCCAGCAGCGTAGAAGCTGGCTTAGAGCAGTTCTTC. The chain uses TRBV9 and TRBJ2-1, with no clear D. CDR3 size: 13 residues. Germline lookup yields CDR1 SGDLS and CDR2 YYNGEE. Deletions cut 0 bases from V and 10 bases from J, with 11 bases between. The complete variable domain, with remaining parts taken from reference TRBV9 and TRBJ2-1, reads DSGVTQTPKHLITATGQRVTLRCSPRSGDLSVYWYQQSLDQGLQFLIQYYNGEERAKGNILERFSAQQFPDLHSELNLSSLELGDSALYFCASSVEAGLEQFFGPGTRLTVL.

This clonotype has at least ten counts. The gene calls are TRBV25-1 and TRBJ2-5; D unresolved. Germline V CDR1 and CDR2: MGHDK, SYGVNS. The V and J ends lost 1 base and 5 bases respectively, with 14 bases between them. The length of the CDR3 is 15 residues. The CDR3 sequence is CASSESGRMGETQYF. The CDR3 DNA reads TGTGCCAGCAGTGAATCCGGGCGGATGGGGGAGACCCAGTACTTC.

The rearrangement uses TRBV12-3 or TRBV12-4 and TRBJ2-2; TRBD1 matches 8 bases. Trimming took 7 bases from V and 1 from J; bases not matched to a gene: 5. The CDR3 is made up of 15 amino acids. As DNA, the CDR3 is TGTGCCAGCAAGCCAGGACAGGGGAACACCGGGGAGCTGTTTTTT. Its translation: CASKPGQGNTGELFF.

The chain is built from TRBV7-9 and TRBJ2-4, with TRBD1 identical over 8 bases. The J segment lost 9 bases and the V segment lost 4 bases, leaving 5 bases of the junction unmatched. CDR1 SEHNR and CDR2 FQNEAQ come from the germline V gene (reference sequence). CDR3 length: 13 amino acids. The CDR3: CASSWTGNGIQYF. For the CDR3, the DNA is TGTGCCAGCAGCTGGACAGGGAACGGCATTCAGTACTTC.

The rearrangement joins TRBV5-6 to TRBJ2-7; D remains unclear. Between the trimmed V and J ends, which lost 4 bases and 7 bases, there was a span of 9 bases. The CDR3 totals 11 residues. CDR1 and CDR2 (germline): SGHDT, YYEEEE. CDR3 sequence: CASSVTEEQYF. CDR3 sequence (DNA): TGTGCCAGCAGCGTAACGGAGGAGCAGTACTTC.

The rearrangement links TRBV15 to TRBJ2-3, with unresolved D. This CDR3 is 14 amino acids long. Germline V gene sequence: CDR1 LNHNV, CDR2 YYDKDF (reference sequence). Trimming pared 5 bases from V and 4 bases from J, leaving 13 bases between. CDR3 DNA: TGTGCCACCAGCCCCGGTGGGTACGCAGATACGCAGTATTTT. This codes for CATSPGGYADTQYF.

The chain carries TRBV7-9 and TRBJ2-1, with D perhaps given as TRBD1 or TRBD2 (6 bases each). CDR1 and CDR2 (germline): SEHNR, FQNEAQ (reference sequence). This CDR3 spans 17 amino acids. V was shortened by 5 bases and J by 10 bases, with 27 bases between the two germline ends. The CDR3 coding sequence is TGTGCCAGCAGCCCACGGGGGCAGGGGACTGGGGGAGGAGAGCAGTTCTTC. As protein: CASSPRGQGTGGGEQFF.

The chain has TRBV12-3 or TRBV12-4 and TRBJ2-7; weak D call: TRBD1 (6 bases). The CDR3 sequence is 12 residues long. With 5 bases removed from V and 7 bases from J, the gap between germline ends came to 12 bases. The CDR3 spells CASSPLGGEQYV. The CDR3 region has the DNA TGTGCCAGCAGTCCGCTAGGGGGTGAGCAGTACGTC.

This chain links TRBV11-2 with TRBJ1-4; a weak D match, TRBD1 (5 bases). The CDR3 loop spans 17 amino acids. The germline V gene encodes CDR1 SGHAT and CDR2 FQNNGV. Trimming pared 4 bases from V and 7 bases from J, leaving 22 bases between. The CDR3 DNA reads TGTGCCAGCAGCTCCCCGGGACGCCGGAGGTCTGGTGAAAAACTGTTTTTT. Its translation: CASSSPGRRRSGEKLFF. The complete variable domain, with remaining parts taken from reference TRBV11-2 and TRBJ1-4, reads EAGVAQSPRYKIIEKRQSVAFWCNPISGHATLYWYQQILGQGPKLLIQFQNNGVVDDSQLPKDRFSAERLKGVDSTLKIQPAKLEDSAVYLCASSSPGRRRSGEKLFFGSGTQLSVL.

This clonotype was seen only a few times. V is TRBV7-2 and J is TRBJ1-2; D is perhaps TRBD1 (6 bases). Trimming took off 5 bases at V and 4 bases at J, with 17 bases between the two ends. The CDR3 has 15 amino acids. Germline CDR1 reads SGHTA; CDR2 reads FQGNSA. CDR3 nucleotides: TGTGCCAGCAGCCTCCAACAGGGTCTCGGCTATGGCTACACCTTC. Translated: CASSLQQGLGYGYTF.

The sample holds many counts of this clonotype. CDR3 in DNA: TGTGCCAGCACCATGACAGGGGCGAACACCGGGGAGCTGTTTTTT. Amino acid sequence: CASTMTGANTGELFF. The J gene is TRBJ2-2, the V gene TRBV7-9; 8 bases match TRBD1. CDR1 SEHNR and CDR2 FQNEAQ come from the germline V gene (reference sequence). This CDR3 is 15 amino acids long. The V and J ends lost 7 bases and 0 bases, in that order; junction bases with no gene match: 4. Together with reference TRBV7-9 and TRBJ2-2, the CDR3 gives the full variable domain: DTGVSQNPRHKITKRGQNVTFRCDPISEHNRLYWYRQTLGQGPEFLTYFQNEAQLEKSRLLSDRFSAERPKGSFSTLEIQRTEQGDSAMYLCASTMTGANTGELFFGEGSRLTVL.